These 17 T cell receptor beta chains originate from one sample sequenced in a study of blood T cell repertoires in COVID-19. Assay: immunoSEQ multiplex PCR; the TCRdb copy retains only in-frame clones and omits some. The top ten hold 4.5% of the sample, which has approximately 97,000 clones, approximately 80% seen once. Sequencing input: peripheral blood. The receptors here all came from a human donor in a cohort sampled during active COVID-19.

The V gene is TRBV7-8, the J gene TRBJ1-2; D possibly corresponds to TRBD1 (5 bases). The germline V gene has CDR1 SGHVS and CDR2 FQNEAQ. The CDR3 is made up of 14 amino acids. Trimming cost V 4 bases and J 2 bases, with 11 bases left between them. CDR3 nucleotides: TGTGCCAGCAGCTCGGGGGGGGACAACTATGGCTACACCTTC. Its translation is CASSSGGDNYGYTF.

This clone was recorded at least ten times. This chain connects TRBV2 to TRBJ1-2; 12 positions match TRBD1. Germline V lookup: CDR1 SNHLY, CDR2 FYNNEI. CDR3 length equals 16 residues. V lost 2 bases to trimming and J lost 4 bases; unmatched junction nucleotides: 5. CDR3: CASSEMGTGGLYGYTF. CDR3 DNA: TGTGCCAGCAGTGAAATGGGGACAGGGGGCCTCTATGGCTACACCTTC.

The chain joins TRBV2 to TRBJ2-5, with a weak D call TRBD1 (5 bases). The CDR3 is made up of 16 amino acids. Trimming took off 5 bases at V and 2 bases at J, with 18 bases between the two ends. From germline, CDR1 is SNHLY and CDR2 FYNNEI. CDR3 coding DNA: TGTGCCAGCAGTTATGAAGCCAGGGTGAGGCAAGAGACCCAGTACTTC. Translated: CASSYEARVRQETQYF.

The chain links TRBV6-1 to TRBJ1-3; D gene unclear. Germline assignment: CDR1 MNHNS and CDR2 SASEGT. Trimming pared 1 base from V and 4 bases from J, leaving 11 bases between. The CDR3 runs to 15 residues. The CDR3 sequence: CASSEGPTGGNTIYF. CDR3 DNA sequence: TGTGCCAGCAGTGAAGGGCCCACGGGGGGAAACACCATATATTTT.

The rearrangement uses TRBV13 and TRBJ2-3; 8 positions match TRBD1. The CDR3 covers 14 residues. Germline loops: CDR1 PRHDT, CDR2 FYEKMQ (reference sequence). With V trimmed by 4 bases and J by 6 bases, 6 bases remained unmatched. DNA of the CDR3: TGTGCCAGCAGCTCGACAGGGGAGGCGGATACGCAGTATTTT. Amino acids: CASSSTGEADTQYF.

The chain uses TRBV18 and TRBJ2-2, with 8 bases matching TRBD1. The CDR3 covers 16 residues. CDR1 and CDR2 (germline): KGHSH, LQKENI. With 3 bases clipped from V and 1 base from J, the junction kept 4 bases outside the gene matches. In DNA form, the CDR3 reads TGTGCCAGCTCACCTACCGGGACAGGGAACACCGGGGAGCTGTTTTTT. Translating gives CASSPTGTGNTGELFF.

The CDR3 sequence: CSASQGWNSPLHF. The CDR3 DNA follows: TGCAGTGCTAGTCAGGGGTGGAATTCACCCCTCCACTTT. The chain joins TRBV20-1 to TRBJ1-6; possible D gene TRBD1, 6 bases. CDR1 DFQATT and CDR2 SNEGSKA come from the germline V gene (reference sequence). CDR3 length equals 13 residues. V lost 3 bases, J lost 7 bases, and 10 bases lay in between.

J is TRBJ2-7 and V is TRBV27; the D gene is possibly TRBD1 (5 bases). This CDR3 has 16 amino acids. Trimming left V 2 bases short and J 3 bases short, with 17 bases between. Germline V gene lookup returns CDR1 MNHEY and CDR2 SMNVEV (reference sequence). The CDR3 spells CASSLALGLVGYEQYF. The CDR3 DNA reads as TGTGCCAGCAGTTTAGCCCTGGGGCTAGTGGGCTACGAGCAGTACTTC.

The genes are TRBV6-2 or TRBV6-3 and TRBJ1-6; 9 bases are a match to TRBD1. Looked up from germline, CDR1 is MNHEY and CDR2 is SVGEGT. The CDR3 is made up of 17 amino acids. The junction had 6 bases not matched to a gene; V was cut back by 5 bases and J by 1 base. CDR3 loop: CASSPPGQGSYNSPLHF. CDR3 coding DNA: TGTGCCAGCAGTCCGCCGGGACAGGGTTCCTATAATTCACCCCTCCACTTT.

In this sample, this clone turned up once. The genes are TRBV3-1 (or the pseudogene TRBV3-2) and TRBJ2-7; 9 positions match TRBD2. Germline CDR1 LGHDT, CDR2 YNNKEL (reference sequence). The CDR3 has 18 residues. J was trimmed by 5 bases and V by 4 bases; bases with no gene match: 18. The CDR3, as DNA: TGTGCCAGCAGCCCTACCTACCCCCTGGCGGGGGGGCGTGACGAGCAGTACTTC. Translation gives CASSPTYPLAGGRDEQYF.

The CDR3 spells CASSPRMGQGTDYTF. The CDR3 DNA is TGTGCCAGCAGCCCAAGAATGGGACAGGGAACAGACTACACCTTC. The chain uses TRBV5-4 and TRBJ1-2; the match to TRBD1 covers 9 bases. V dropped 4 bases and J dropped 10; count of bases not matched to a gene: 14. The CDR3 sequence is 15 residues long. Germline values: CDR1 SGHNT, CDR2 YYREEE (reference sequence).

This clone appeared a single time. This chain links TRBV25-1 with TRBJ2-1; no clear D gene. CDR1 and CDR2 from the germline V gene are MGHDK and SYGVNS. V lost 0 bases and J lost 6, with 9 bases in between. This CDR3 has 14 amino acids. The CDR3 here is CASSEYEAVNEQFF. The CDR3 nucleotides are TGTGCCAGCAGTGAATATGAGGCGGTCAATGAGCAGTTCTTC.

This chain links TRBV5-1 with TRBJ2-7, with TRBD1 matching over 7 bases. Germline CDR1 and CDR2: SGHRS and YFSETQ. The CDR3 totals 13 residues. The trim removed 4 bases at V and 2 bases at J, leaving 3 bases unmatched. CDR3 bases: TGCGCCAGCAGCGACAGGGTTACCTACGAGCAGTACTTC. The encoded protein is CASSDRVTYEQYF.

The chain combines TRBV5-4 with TRBJ2-3; 12 bases align to TRBD1. Trimming at V came to 4 bases and at J to 5 bases, leaving 5 bases not matched to a gene. This CDR3 spans 15 amino acids. Germline V lookup: CDR1 SGHNT, CDR2 YYREEE (reference sequence). The CDR3 reads CASSRGQGARDTQYF. The CDR3 nucleotides are TGTGCCAGCAGCCGGGGACAGGGGGCGCGAGATACGCAGTATTTT.

The rearrangement joins TRBV30 to TRBJ2-1, with 9 bases identical to TRBD2. The CDR3 sequence is 14 residues long. Germline V gene lookup returns CDR1 GTSNPN and CDR2 SVGIG (reference sequence). J gave up 5 bases and V 5 bases, and 7 bases lay outside the gene matches. CDR3 sequence reads: CAWAGTSSHNEQFF. CDR3 DNA: TGTGCCTGGGCCGGGACTAGCAGTCACAATGAGCAGTTCTTC.

This clone came up once. The chain joins TRBV28 to TRBJ2-3; TRBD2 matches 11 bases. Germline CDR1 and CDR2: MDHEN and SYDVKM. With V trimmed by 3 bases and J by 1 base, 6 bases remained unmatched. This CDR3 region has 17 residues. The CDR3 nucleotides read TGTGCCAGCAGTTTTAGTCCACTAGCGGGAGGCACAGATACGCAGTATTTT. Its translation is CASSFSPLAGGTDTQYF.

The chain has TRBV7-9 and TRBJ2-3, with 15 positions matching TRBD2. CDR3 length: 18 amino acids. Germline values: CDR1 SEHNR, CDR2 FQNEAQ (reference sequence). With 5 bases clipped from V and 5 bases from J, the junction kept 11 bases outside the gene matches. The DNA for the CDR3 is TGTGCCAGCAGCCACGGGACTAGCGGGGGGCCAAGATTAGATACGCAGTATTTT. This gives the protein CASSHGTSGGPRLDTQYF. The full variable domain, rest sourced from reference TRBV7-9 and TRBJ2-3, is DTGVSQNPRHKITKRGQNVTFRCDPISEHNRLYWYRQTLGQGPEFLTYFQNEAQLEKSRLLSDRFSAERPKGSFSTLEIQRTEQGDSAMYLCASSHGTSGGPRLDTQYFGPGTRLTVL.